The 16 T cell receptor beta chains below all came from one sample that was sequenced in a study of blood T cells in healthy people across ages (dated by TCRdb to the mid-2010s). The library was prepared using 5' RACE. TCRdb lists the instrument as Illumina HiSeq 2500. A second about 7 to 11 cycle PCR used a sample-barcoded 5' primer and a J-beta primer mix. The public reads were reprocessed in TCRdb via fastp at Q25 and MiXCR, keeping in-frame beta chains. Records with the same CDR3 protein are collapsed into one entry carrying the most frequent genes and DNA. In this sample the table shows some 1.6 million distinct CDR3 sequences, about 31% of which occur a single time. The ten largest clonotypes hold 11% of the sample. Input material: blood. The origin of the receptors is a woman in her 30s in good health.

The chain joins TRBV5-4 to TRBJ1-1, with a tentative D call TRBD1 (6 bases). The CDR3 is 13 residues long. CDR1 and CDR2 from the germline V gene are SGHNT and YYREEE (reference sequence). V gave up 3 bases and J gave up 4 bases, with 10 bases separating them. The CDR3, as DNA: TGTGCCAGCAGCTCGGGACACATCACTGAAGCTTTCTTT. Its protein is CASSSGHITEAFF.

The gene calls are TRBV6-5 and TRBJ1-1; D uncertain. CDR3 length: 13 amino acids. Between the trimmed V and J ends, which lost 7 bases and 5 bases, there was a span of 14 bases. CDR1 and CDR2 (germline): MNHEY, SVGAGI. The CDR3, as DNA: TGTGCCAGCACCGCGGGTTGGGGAACTGAAGCTTTCTTT. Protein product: CASTAGWGTEAFF.

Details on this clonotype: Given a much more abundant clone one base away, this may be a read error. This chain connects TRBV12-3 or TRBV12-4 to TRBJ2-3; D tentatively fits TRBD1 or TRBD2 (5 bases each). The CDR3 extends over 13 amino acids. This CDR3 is CVSGDRNTDTQYF. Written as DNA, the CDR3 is TGTGTCAGCGGAGACAGAAACACAGATACGCAGTATTTT.

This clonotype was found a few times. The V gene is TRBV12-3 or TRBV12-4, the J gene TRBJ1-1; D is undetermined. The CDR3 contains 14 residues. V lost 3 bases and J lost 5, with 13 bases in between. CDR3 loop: CASSLGVIGTEAFF. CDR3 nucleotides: TGTGCCAGCAGTTTGGGAGTCATTGGGACTGAAGCTTTCTTT.

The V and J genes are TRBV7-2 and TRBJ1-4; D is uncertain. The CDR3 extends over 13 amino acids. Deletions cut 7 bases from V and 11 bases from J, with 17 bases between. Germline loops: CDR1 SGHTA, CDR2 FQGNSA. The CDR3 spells CASTRGLAEKLFF. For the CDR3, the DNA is TGTGCCAGCACCCGAGGGCTCGCCGAGAAACTGTTTTTT.

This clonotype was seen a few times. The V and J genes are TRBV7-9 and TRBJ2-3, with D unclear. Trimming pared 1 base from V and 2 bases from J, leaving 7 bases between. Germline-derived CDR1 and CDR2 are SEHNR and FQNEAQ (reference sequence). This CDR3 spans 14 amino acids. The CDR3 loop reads CASSLDQFTDTQYF. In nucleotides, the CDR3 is TGTGCCAGCAGCTTAGATCAATTCACAGATACGCAGTATTTT.

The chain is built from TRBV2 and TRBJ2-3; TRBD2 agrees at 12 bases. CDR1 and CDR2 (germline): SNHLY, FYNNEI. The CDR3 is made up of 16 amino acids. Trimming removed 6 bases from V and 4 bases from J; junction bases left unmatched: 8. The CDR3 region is CASSPRTSGISDTQYF. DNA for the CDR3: TGTGCCAGCAGCCCCAGGACTAGCGGGATCTCAGATACGCAGTATTTT.

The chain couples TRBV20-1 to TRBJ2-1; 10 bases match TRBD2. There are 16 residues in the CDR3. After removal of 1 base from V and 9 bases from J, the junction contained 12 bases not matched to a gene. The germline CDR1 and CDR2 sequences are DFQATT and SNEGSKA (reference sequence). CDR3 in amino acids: CSARVLAGGPLSEQFF. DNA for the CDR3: TGCAGTGCTAGAGTTTTAGCGGGAGGCCCTTTGAGTGAGCAGTTCTTC.

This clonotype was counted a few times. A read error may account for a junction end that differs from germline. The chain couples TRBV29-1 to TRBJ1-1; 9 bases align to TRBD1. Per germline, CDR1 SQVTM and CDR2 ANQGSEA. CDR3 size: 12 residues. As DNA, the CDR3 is TGCGGCGTGGACAGGGGTGGCACTGAAGCTTTCTTT. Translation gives CGVDRGGTEAFF.

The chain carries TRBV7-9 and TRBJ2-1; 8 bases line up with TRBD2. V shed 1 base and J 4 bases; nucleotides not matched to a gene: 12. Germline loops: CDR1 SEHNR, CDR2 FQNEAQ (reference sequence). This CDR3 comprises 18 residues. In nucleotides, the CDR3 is TGTGCCAGCAGCTTAGGGCTAGCGGGTCAAGCAGCGTACAATGAGCAGTTCTTC. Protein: CASSLGLAGQAAYNEQFF.

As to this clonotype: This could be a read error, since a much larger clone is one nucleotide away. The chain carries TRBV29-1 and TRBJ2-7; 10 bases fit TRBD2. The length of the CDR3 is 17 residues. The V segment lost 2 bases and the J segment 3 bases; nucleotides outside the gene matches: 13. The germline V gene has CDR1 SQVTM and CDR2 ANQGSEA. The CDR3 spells CSVELGTSEREIYEQYF. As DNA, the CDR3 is TGCAGCGTTGAACTCGGGACTAGCGAGAGGGAGATCTACGAGCAGTACTTC.

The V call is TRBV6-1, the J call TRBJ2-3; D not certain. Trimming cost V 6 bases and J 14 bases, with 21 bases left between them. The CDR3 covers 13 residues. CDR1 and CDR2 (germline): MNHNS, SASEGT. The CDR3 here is CASRSGRPFIPYF. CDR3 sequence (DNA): TGTGCCAGCAGATCGGGCCGCCCGTTTATACCGTATTTT.

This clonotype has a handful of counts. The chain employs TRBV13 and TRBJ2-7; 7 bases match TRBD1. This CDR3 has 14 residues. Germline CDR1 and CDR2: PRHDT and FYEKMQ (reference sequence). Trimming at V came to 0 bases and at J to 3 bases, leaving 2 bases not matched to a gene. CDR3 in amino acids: CASSLGGQLYEQYF. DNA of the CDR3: TGTGCCAGCAGCTTAGGGGGACAGCTCTACGAGCAGTACTTC. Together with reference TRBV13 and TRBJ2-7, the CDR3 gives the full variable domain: AAGVIQSPRHLIKEKRETATLKCYPIPRHDTVYWYQQGPGQDPQFLISFYEKMQSDKGSIPDRFSAQQFSDYHSELNMSSLELGDSALYFCASSLGGQLYEQYFGPGTRLTVT.

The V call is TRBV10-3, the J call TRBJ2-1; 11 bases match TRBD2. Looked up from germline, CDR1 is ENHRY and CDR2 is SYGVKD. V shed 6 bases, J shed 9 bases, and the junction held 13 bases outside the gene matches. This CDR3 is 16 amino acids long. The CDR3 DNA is TGTGCCATCAGCGCGTTTCTAGCGGGGGGAGGAGGTGAGCAGTTCTTC. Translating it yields CAISAFLAGGGGEQFF.

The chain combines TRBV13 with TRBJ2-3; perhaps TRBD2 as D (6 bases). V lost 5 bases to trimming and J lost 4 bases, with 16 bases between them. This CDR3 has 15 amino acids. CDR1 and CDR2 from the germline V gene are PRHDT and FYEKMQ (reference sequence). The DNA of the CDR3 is TGTGCCAGCAGCCAGAGACTAGTTTCAGCAGATACGCAGTATTTT. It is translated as CASSQRLVSADTQYF.

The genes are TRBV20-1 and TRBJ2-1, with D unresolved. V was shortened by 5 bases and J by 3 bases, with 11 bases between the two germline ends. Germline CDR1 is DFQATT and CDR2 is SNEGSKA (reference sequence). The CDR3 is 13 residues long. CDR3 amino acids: CSAHTRNYNEQFF. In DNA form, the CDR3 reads TGCAGTGCTCACACGAGGAACTACAATGAGCAGTTCTTC.